This TCR beta chain was identified during a study of T cells after yellow fever vaccination. General study points: Compared with primary, the secondary response was weaker and peaked at day 5, not 15. The booster saw the reappearance of most primary-vaccination clones (approximately 97% CD4, less than 90% CD8).

A 5'RACE template-switching step, the method used to make TCR cDNA, added a universal primer site and UMIs. TCRdb independently ran MiXCR on the 5' RACE reads; one entry per CDR3 protein. The table has about 63,000 distinct CDR3 sequences, roughly 7.3% seen once. CDR3 length: 14 residues. V lost 1 base and J lost 2, with 7 bases in between. The germline gives CDR1 MGHDK, CDR2 SYGVNS. Ten or more counts support this clonotype. Its specificity is not known. The material was CD8+ T cells sorted from PBMCs, obtained 15 days after the yellow fever booster vaccination. The TCR was taken from a man in his thirties or forties who received the YFV17D yellow fever vaccine. V gene TRBV25-1 combines with J gene TRBJ2-3; D is undetermined. The CDR3: CASSEFALTDTQYF. Here the CDR3 DNA reads TGTGCCAGCAGTGAATTCGCCCTCACAGATACGCAGTATTTT. Drawing the rest from reference TRBV25-1 and TRBJ2-3, the complete variable domain is EADIYQTPRYLVIGTGKKITLECSQTMGHDKMYWYQQDPGMELHLIHYSYGVNSTEKGDLSSESTVSRIRTEHFPLTLESARPSHTSQYLCASSEFALTDTQYFGPGTRLTVL.